This T cell receptor beta chain was retrieved from a study of shared clonotypes between healthy human individuals. Donation came from healthy HIV-negative adults that had no recent acute infections or vaccinations. Only Caucasian adults living in Nashville, Tennessee made up the donor group. The length of the CDR3 is 15 residues. V gave up 6 bases and J gave up 2 bases; unmatched junction bases: 8. Germline V lookup: CDR1 MNHEY, CDR2 SMNVEV (reference sequence). The material for each subset, its genomic DNA, was split evenly across several immunoSEQ plates. Study processing details: Filtering differed since immunoSEQ provided only junctions, with no quality scores. Assay: immunoSEQ multiplex PCR; the TCRdb copy retains only in-frame clones and omits some. That table supplies the V and J calls and clone size; D and trimming were determined from the DNA. Of fewer than 600,000 clones detected, 79% appear once; the ten largest clones hold 13%.

The clonotype comes from a woman aged 40 to 50 in good health. Some clones in this sample may be carry-over from other donors' samples. This chain uses TRBV27 with TRBJ2-7, with 9 bases aligning to TRBD1. The sample taken for sequencing was PBMCs. CDR3 bases: TGTGCCAGCAGCTACGGACAGGGGCCTACCTACGAGCAGTACTTC. This translates into CASSYGQGPTYEQYF.